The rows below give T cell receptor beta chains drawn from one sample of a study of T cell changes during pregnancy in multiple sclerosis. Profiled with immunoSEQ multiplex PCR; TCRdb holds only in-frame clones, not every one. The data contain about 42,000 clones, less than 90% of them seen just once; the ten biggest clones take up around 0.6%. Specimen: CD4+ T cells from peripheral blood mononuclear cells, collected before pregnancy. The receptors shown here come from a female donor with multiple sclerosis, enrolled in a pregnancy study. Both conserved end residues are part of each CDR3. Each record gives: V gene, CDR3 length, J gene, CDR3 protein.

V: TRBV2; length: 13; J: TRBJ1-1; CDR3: CASSELSLGQGFF
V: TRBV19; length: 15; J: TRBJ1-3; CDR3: CASSPGAFSGNTIYF
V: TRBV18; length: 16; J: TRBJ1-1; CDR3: CASSLTGGGSYSEAFF
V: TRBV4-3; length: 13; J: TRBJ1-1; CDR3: CASSQEIQGGAFF
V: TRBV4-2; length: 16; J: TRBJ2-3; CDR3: CASSPAGQGVADTQYF
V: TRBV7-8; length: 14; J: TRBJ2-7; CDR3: CASSLGPGFYEQYF
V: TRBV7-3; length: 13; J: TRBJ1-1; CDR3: CASSGQGSTEAFF
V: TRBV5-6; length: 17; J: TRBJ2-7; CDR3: CASSFGTSGGGIYEQYF
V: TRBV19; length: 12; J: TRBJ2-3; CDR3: CASSTSGDTQYF
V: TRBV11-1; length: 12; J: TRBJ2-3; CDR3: CASQLAKDTQYF
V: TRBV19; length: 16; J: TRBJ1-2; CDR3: CASSIWVGTGTGGYTF
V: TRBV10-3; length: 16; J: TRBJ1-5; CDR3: CAISSGGPYSNQPQHF
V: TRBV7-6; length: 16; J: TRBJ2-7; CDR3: CASSSVGQGAIYEQYF
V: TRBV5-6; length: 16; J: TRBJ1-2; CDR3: CASSPLDRVEWNGYTF
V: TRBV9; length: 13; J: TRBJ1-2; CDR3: CASSAGQDYGYTF
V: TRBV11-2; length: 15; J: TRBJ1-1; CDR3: CASRSTQGLSTEAFF
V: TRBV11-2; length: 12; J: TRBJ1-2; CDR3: CASSPTGFGYTF
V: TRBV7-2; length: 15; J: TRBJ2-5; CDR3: CASSHRQGLGETQYF
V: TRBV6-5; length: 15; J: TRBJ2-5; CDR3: CASSYSGQGVWTQYF
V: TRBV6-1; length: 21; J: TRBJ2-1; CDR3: CASSENLPGQGYERGYNEQFF
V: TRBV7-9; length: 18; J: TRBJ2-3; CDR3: CASSFWASGGDPTDTQYF
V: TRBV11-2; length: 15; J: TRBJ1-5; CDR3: CASSSLQGSNQPQHF
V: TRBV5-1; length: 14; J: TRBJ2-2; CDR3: CASSGSTEFGELFF
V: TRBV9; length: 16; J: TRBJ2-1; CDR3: CASSVQGQGGYNEQFF
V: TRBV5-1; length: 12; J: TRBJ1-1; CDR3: CASSFAGAEAFF
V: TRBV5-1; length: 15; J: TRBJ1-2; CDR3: CASSLEHGNNYGYTF
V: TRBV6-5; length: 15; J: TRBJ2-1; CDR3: CASRTVGGGANEQFF
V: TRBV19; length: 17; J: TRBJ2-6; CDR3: CASSTGQGLPGANVLTF
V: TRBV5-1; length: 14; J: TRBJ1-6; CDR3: CASSVRQGNSPLHF
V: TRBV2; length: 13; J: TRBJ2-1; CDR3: CASRRQGGHEQFF
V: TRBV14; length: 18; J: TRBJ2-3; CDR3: CASSPMTSGRFSTDTQYF
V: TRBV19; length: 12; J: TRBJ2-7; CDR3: CAVGLGGDEQYF
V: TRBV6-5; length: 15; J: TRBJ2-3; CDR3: CASSKRQGATDTQYF
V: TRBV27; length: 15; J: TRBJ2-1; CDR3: CASTRGSSGRVEQFF
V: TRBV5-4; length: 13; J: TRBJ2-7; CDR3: CASSPPGSYEQYF
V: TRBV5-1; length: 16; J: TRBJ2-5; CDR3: CASSFAGQGAGETQYF
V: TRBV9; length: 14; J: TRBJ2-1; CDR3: CASSVSQDYNEQFF
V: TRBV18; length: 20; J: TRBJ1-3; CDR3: CASSPLAFGSQTAPGNTIYF
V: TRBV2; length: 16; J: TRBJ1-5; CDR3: CASSAHRVGGNQPQHF
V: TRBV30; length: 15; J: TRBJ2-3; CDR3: CAWSQGLVVTDTQYF
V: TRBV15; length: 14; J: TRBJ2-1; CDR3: CATSRGTGYNEQFF
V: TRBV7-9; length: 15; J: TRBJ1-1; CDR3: CTTSTGSSMNTEAFF
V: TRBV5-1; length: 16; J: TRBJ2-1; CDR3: CASSLALAGARDEQFF
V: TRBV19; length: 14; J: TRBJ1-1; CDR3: CASKAQGVGAEAFF
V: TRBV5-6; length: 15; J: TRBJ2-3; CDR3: CASSRWTGRADTQYF